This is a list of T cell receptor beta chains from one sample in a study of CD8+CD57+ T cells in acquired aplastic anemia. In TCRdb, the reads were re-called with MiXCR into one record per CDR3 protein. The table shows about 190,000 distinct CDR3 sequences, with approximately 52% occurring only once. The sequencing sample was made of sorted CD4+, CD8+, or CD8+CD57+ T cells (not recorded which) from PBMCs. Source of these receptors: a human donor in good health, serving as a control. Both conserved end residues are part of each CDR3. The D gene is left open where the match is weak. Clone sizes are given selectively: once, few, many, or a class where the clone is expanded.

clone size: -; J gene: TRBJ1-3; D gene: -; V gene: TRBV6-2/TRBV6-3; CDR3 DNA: TGTGCCAGCAGTCTTCTGGACCTGAGCTCTGGAAACACCATATATTTT; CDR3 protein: CASSLLDLSSGNTIYF
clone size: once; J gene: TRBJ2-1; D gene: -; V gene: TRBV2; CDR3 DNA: TGTGCCAGCAGCGTTACATATGGGCCCTACAATGAGCAGTTCTTC; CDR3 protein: CASSVTYGPYNEQFF
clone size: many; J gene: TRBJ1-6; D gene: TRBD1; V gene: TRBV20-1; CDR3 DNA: TGCAGTGCTAGACGGGGTACCGGGACAGACCTTGGGGCGCCCCTCCACTTT; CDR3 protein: CSARRGTGTDLGAPLHF
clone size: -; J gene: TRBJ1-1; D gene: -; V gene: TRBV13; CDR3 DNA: TGTGCCACCAGCAGAGATCCCAGGGTTGGGAACACTGAAGCTTTCTTT; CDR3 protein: CATSRDPRVGNTEAFF
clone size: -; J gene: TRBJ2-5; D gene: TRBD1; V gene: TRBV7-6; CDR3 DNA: TGTGCCAGCAGGAGGACAGGGGAGACCCAGTACTTC; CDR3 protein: CASRRTGETQYF
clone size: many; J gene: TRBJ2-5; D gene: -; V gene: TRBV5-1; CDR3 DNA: TGCGCCAGCAGCCCACACCTGGGCCAAGAGACCCAGTACTTC; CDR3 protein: CASSPHLGQETQYF
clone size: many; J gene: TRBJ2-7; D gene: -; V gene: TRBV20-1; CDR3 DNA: TGCAGTGCAGGACAGAGATCCTACGAGCAGTACTTC; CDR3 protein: CSAGQRSYEQYF
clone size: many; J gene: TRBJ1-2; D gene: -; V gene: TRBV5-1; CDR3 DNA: TGCGCCAGCAGCTTTTCCAGCTATGGCTACACCTTC; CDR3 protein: CASSFSSYGYTF
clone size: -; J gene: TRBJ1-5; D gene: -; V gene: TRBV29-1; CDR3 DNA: TGCAGCGTTGGTGCGTTGGGAGCAGGGGCCTCTTATAGCAATCAGCCCCAGCATTTT; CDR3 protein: CSVGALGAGASYSNQPQHF
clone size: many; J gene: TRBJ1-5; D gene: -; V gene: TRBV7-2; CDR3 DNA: TGTGCCAGCAGCCCAGGGTCGGATAGCAATCAGCCCCAGCATTTT; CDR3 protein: CASSPGSDSNQPQHF
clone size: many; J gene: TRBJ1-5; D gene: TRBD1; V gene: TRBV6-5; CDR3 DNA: TGTGCCAGCAGTTCTCGGACAGGAGGGAATCAGCCCCAGCATTTT; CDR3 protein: CASSSRTGGNQPQHF
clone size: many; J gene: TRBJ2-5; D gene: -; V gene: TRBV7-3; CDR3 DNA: TGTGCCAGCAGCTTACAGGGGGGCAGGGAGACCCAGTACTTC; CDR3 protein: CASSLQGGRETQYF
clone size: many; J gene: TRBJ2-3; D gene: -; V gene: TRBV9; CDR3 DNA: TGTGCCAGCAGCGTAGAAGGAGATACGCAGTATTTT; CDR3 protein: CASSVEGDTQYF
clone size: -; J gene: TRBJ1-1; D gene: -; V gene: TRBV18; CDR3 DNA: TGTGCCAGCTCACCACTACAGGGCATGAACACTGAAGCTTTCTTT; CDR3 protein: CASSPLQGMNTEAFF
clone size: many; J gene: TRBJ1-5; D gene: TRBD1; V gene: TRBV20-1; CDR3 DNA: TGCAGTGCCTACAGGGGGGACAGGAAGGATCAGCCCCAGCATTTT; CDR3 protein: CSAYRGDRKDQPQHF
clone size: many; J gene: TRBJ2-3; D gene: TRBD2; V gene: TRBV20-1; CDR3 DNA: TGCAGTGCTCAGACTAGCGGGGGGGTCTATTTCCCAGATACGCAGTATTTT; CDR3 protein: CSAQTSGGVYFPDTQYF
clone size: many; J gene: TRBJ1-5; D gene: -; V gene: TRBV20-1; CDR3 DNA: TGCAGTGGGAAAGGGGATAGCAATCAGCCCCAGCATTTT; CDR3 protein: CSGKGDSNQPQHF
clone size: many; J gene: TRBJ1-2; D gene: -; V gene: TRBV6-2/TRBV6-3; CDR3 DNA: TGTGCCAGCAGCCAGGGAGAGGGTTCAAACTATGGCTACACCTTC; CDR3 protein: CASSQGEGSNYGYTF
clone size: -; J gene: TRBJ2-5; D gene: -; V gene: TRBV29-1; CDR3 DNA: TGCAGCGTTAGGGATGCGGGGCTCGGGGGCCGTGACCAAGAGACCCAGTACTTC; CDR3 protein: CSVRDAGLGGRDQETQYF
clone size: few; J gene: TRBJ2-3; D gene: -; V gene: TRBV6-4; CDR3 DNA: TGTGCCAGCAGTGAGGATGGGGGCACAGATACGCAGTATTTT; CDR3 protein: CASSEDGGTDTQYF
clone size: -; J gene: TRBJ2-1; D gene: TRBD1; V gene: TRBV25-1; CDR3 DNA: TGTGCCAGCGGACAGGGGGCAAGGGGTGAGCAGTTCTTC; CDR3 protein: CASGQGARGEQFF
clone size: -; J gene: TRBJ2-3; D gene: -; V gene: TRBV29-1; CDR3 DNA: TGCAGCGTTGACTTCAGGGTCCCGGGGGCAGATACGCAGTATTTT; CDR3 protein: CSVDFRVPGADTQYF
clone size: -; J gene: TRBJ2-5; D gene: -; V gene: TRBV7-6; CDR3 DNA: TGTGCCAGCAGCTTAGGCTGGAAAGAGACCCAGTACTTC; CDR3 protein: CASSLGWKETQYF
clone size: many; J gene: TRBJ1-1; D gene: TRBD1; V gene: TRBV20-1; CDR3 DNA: TGCAGTGCCCAGGGGGGGGGAACTGAAGCTTTCTTT; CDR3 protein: CSAQGGGTEAFF
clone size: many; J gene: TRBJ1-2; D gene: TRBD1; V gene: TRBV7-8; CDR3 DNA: TGTGCCAGCAGCCCCGCCGGGGCGGGACAGCTCACGGAAGCTAACTATGGCTACACCTTC; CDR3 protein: CASSPAGAGQLTEANYGYTF
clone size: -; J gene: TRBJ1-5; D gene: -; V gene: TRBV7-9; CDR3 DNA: TGTGCCAGCCGGTGGAATCTGCATCAGCCCCAGCATTTT; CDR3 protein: CASRWNLHQPQHF
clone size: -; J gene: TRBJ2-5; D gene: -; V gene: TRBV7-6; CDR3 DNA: TGTGCCAGCAGTTTAGTTTCAGAAGAGACCCAGTACTTC; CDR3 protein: CASSLVSEETQYF
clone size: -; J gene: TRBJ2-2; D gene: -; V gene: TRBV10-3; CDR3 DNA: TGTGCCATTCACCGGGGGGAGCTGTTTTTT; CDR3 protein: CAIHRGELFF
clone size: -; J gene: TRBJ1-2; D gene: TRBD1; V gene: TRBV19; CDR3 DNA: TGTGCCAGTAGTCCCGGGACAGGGTCAGGCTGCACCTTC; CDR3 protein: CASSPGTGSGCTF
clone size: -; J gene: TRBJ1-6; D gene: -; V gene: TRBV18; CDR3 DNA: TGTGCCAGCTCACCACCGTTGGCACAATCTAATTCACCCCTCCACTTT; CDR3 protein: CASSPPLAQSNSPLHF
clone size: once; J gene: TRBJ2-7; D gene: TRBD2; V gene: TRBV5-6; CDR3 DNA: TGTGCCAGCAGCGTGGGACTAGCCGTAAACTACGAGCAGTACTTC; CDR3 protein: CASSVGLAVNYEQYF
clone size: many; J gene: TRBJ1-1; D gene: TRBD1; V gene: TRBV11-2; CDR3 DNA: TGTGCCAGCAGCCCCACAGGGGGGGGGGACACTGAAGCTTTCTTT; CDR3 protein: CASSPTGGGDTEAFF
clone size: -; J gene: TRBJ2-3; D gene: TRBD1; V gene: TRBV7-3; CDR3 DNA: TGTGCCAGCAGCTTAGAGGGGGCATCAGATACGCAGTATTTT; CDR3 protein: CASSLEGASDTQYF
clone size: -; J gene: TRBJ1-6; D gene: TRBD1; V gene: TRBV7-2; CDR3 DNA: TGTACCAGCAGCTTAGGACAGGGAACTTCACCCCTCCACTTT; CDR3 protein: CTSSLGQGTSPLHF
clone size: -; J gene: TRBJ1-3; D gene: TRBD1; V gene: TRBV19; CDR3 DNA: TGTGCCAGTAGTATAGCCCCTGGGACAGCGACGGTCTATGGCTACACCATATATTTT; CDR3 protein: CASSIAPGTATVYGYTIYF
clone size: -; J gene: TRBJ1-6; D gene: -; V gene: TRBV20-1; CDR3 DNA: TGCAGTGCGGATCGGAGACAGGATCCGAATTCACCCCTCCACTTT; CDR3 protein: CSADRRQDPNSPLHF
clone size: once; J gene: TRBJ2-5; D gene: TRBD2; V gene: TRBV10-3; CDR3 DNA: TGTGCAATTGGGCGGGGGAGCCAAGAGACCCAGTACTTC; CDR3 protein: CAIGRGSQETQYF
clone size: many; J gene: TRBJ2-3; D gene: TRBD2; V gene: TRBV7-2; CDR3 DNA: TGTGCCAGCAGCTTAGGACTTAGCGGGGCCACAGATACGCAGTATTTT; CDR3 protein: CASSLGLSGATDTQYF
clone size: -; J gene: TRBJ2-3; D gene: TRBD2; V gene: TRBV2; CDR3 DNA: TGTGCCAGCACGGGGGGGGATACAGATACGCAGTATTTT; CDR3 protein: CASTGGDTDTQYF
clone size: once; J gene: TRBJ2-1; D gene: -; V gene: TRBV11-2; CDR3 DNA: TGTGCCAGCAGCCGAGGGGAGGCAAACTACAATGAGCAGTTCTTC; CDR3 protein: CASSRGEANYNEQFF
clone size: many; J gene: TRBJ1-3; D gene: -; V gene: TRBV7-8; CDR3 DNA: TGTGCCAGCAGCCCCCCCCGGGTCAACACCATATATTTT; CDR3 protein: CASSPPRVNTIYF